The TCR beta chain under discussion was sequenced for a study of regulatory T cells in long-lasting Graves disease. Combining iRepertoire HTBI primers with Arm-PCR of CDR3 regions, the authors built TCR beta libraries. MiXCR, applied by TCRdb to the multiplex PCR reads, yields one record per CDR3 protein. This table has about 430,000 distinct CDR3 sequences, 14% to 15% appearing once. Time point defined: newly diagnosed GD, antithyroid drugs for less than 3 months. Construction of the TCR library relied on RNA isolated from PBMCs. The CDR3 runs 14 residues. From germline, CDR1 is MNHNS and CDR2 SASEGT. The ends were cut back, 5 bases at V and 5 bases at J, with 13 bases in the middle. This sample also appeared in a second study, on T cells in Graves' hyperthyroidism and ophthalmopathy.

The source is a woman between 40 and 50 years old with Graves disease. Sequenced material: peripheral blood mononuclear cells (PBMCs), taken at new diagnosis, from a patient treated with antithyroid drugs. The chain couples TRBV6-1 to TRBJ2-1, with D perhaps TRBD2 (5 bases). CDR3 in DNA: TGTGCCAGCAGTCCTACGGGGTCCGACAATGAGCAGTTCTTC. It codes for CASSPTGSDNEQFF.